The present TCR beta chain was sequenced within a study of blood T cell repertoires in COVID-19. On the study more broadly: Specimens from acute and convalescent COVID-19 originated in the United States, Italy and Spain. T cells, B-cell-depleted T cells, or PBMCs provided the cDNA or gDNA that served as material.

Clones were read by immunoSEQ multiplex PCR, and TCRdb kept only the in-frame ones, dropping some. Of around 150,000 clones in the sample, around four fifths were seen once. Germline V gene lookup returns CDR1 MDHEN and CDR2 SYDVKM. V was clipped by 5 bases and J by 6 bases; unmatched bases: 3. The CDR3 covers 14 residues. This study enrolled people aged roughly 18 to 90 from about two dozen US geographic areas. Participant-reported clinical history was the basis for cohort assignment. The receptor was isolated from a middle-aged woman who had recovered from COVID-19. Sequencing was done on a sample of PBMCs or T cells enriched from blood (not recorded which). The chain combines TRBV28 with TRBJ1-5; 11 bases map to TRBD1. CDR3 bases: TGTGCCAGCAGTCCGGGACAGGGGGTTCAGCCCCAGCATTTT. Amino acid sequence: CASSPGQGVQPQHF.